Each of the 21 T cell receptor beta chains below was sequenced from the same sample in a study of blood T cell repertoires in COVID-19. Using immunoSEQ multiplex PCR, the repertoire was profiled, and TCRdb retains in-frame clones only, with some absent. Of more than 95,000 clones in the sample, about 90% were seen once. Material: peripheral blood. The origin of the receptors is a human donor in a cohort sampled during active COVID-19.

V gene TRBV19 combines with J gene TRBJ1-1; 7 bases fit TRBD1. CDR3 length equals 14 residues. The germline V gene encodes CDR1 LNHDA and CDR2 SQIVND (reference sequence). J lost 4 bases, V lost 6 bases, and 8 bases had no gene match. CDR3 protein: CASRRTGGVTEAFF. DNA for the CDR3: TGTGCCAGTAGAAGGACAGGAGGGGTCACTGAAGCTTTCTTT.

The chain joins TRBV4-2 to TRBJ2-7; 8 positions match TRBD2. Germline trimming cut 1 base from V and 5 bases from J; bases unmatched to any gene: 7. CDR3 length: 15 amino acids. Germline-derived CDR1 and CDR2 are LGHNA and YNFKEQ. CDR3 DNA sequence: TGTGCCAGCAGCCAAGCACCCAGCGGGGGAAACGAGCAGTACTTC. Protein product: CASSQAPSGGNEQYF.

CDR3 residues: CASSPKLVPETQYF. Here the CDR3 DNA reads TGTGCCAGCAGCCCAAAACTAGTCCCGGAGACCCAGTACTTC. V usage is TRBV4-2 and J usage is TRBJ2-5; tentative D call: TRBD2 (5 bases). CDR1 LGHNA and CDR2 YNFKEQ come from the germline V gene. There are 14 residues in the CDR3. V lost 4 bases and J lost 5, with 14 bases in between.

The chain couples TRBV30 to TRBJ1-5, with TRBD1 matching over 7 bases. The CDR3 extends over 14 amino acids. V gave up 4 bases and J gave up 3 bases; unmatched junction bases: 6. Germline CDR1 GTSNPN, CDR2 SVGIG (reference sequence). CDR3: CAWTRTGHNQPQHF. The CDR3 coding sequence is TGTGCCTGGACGCGGACAGGACACAATCAGCCCCAGCATTTT.

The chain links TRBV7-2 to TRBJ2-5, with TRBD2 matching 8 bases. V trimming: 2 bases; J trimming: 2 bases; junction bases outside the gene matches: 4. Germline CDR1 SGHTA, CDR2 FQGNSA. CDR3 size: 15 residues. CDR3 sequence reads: CASSLWPGGQETQYF. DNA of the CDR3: TGTGCCAGCAGCTTATGGCCGGGGGGGCAAGAGACCCAGTACTTC.

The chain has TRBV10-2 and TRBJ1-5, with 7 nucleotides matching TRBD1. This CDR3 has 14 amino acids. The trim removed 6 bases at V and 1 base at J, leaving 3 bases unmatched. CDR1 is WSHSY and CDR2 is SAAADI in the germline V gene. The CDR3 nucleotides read TGCGCCAGCAGCCAGGGGGGCAGCAATCAGCCCCAGCATTTT. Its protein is CASSQGGSNQPQHF.

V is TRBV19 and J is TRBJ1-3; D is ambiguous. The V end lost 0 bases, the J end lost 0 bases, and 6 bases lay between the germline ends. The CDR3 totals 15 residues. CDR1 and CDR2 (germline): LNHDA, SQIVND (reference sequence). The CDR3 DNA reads TGTGCCAGTAGTATAGATCCCGTCTCTGGAAACACCATATATTTT. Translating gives CASSIDPVSGNTIYF. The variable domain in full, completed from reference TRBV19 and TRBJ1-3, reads DGGITQSPKYLFRKEGQNVTLSCEQNLNHDAMYWYRQDPGQGLRLIYYSQIVNDFQKGDIAEGYSVSREKKESFPLTVTSAQKNPTAFYLCASSIDPVSGNTIYFGEGSWLTVV.

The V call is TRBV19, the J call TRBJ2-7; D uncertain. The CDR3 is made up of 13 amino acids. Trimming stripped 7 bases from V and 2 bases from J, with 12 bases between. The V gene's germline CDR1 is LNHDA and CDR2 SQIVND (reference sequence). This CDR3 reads CASKRGGTYEQYF. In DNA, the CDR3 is TGTGCCAGTAAGAGAGGCGGAACCTACGAGCAGTACTTC.

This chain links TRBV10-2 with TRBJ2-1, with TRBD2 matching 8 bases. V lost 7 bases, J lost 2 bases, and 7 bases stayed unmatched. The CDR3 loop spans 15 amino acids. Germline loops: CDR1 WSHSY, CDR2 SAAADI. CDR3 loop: CASTTARGAYNEQFF. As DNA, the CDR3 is TGCGCCAGCACTACAGCGCGGGGGGCCTACAATGAGCAGTTCTTC.

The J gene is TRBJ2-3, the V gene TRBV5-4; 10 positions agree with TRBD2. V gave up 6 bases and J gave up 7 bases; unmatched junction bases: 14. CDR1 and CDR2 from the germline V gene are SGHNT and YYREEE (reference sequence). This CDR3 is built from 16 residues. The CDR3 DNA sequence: TGTGCCAGCACCAACGGACGGGCTAGCGGGGGCCATACGCAGTATTTT. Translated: CASTNGRASGGHTQYF.

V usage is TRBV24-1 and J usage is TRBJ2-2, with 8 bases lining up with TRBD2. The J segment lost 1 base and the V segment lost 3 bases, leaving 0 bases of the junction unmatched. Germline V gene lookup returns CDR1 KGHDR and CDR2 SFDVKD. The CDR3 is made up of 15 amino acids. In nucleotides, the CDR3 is TGTGCCACCAGTGATGCGGGAGGGAACACCGGGGAGCTGTTTTTT. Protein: CATSDAGGNTGELFF.

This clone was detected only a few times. The CDR3 DNA reads as TGCGCCAGCAGCCAAGATCTAGGAACAGGGGGCGGACTCCCGATATCTGAAGCTTTCTTT. This gives the protein CASSQDLGTGGGLPISEAFF. This sequence joins TRBV4-1 and TRBJ1-1, with TRBD1 matching 9 bases. Germline trimming cut 0 bases from V and 6 bases from J; bases unmatched to any gene: 20. Germline-derived CDR1 and CDR2 are MGHRA and YSYEKL. This CDR3 spans 20 amino acids.

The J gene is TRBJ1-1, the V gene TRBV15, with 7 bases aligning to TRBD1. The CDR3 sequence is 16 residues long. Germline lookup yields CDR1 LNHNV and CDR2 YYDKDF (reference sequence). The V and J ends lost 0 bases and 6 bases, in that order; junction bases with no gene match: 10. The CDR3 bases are TGTGCCACCAGCAGAGATGTAATAAAGAGGGGGCCTGAAGCTTTCTTT. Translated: CATSRDVIKRGPEAFF.

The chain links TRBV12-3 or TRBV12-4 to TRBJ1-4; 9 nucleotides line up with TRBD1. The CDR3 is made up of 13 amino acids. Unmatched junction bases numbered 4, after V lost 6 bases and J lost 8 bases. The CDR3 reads CASRGTGREKLFF. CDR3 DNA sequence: TGTGCCAGCAGAGGGACAGGGAGGGAAAAACTGTTTTTT.

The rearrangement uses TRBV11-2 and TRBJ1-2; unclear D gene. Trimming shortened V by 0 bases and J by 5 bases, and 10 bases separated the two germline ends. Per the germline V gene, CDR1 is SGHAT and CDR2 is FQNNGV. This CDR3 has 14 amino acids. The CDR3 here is CASSLDRNSYGYTF. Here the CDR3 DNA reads TGTGCCAGCAGCTTAGACCGAAACAGTTATGGCTACACCTTC.

In nucleotides, the CDR3 is TGTGCCAGCTCACCCCGACAGGGGGGTTCTAGGACTGAAGCTTTCTTT. This gives the protein CASSPRQGGSRTEAFF. The chain joins TRBV18 to TRBJ1-1; 9 bases align to TRBD1. Germline V CDR1 and CDR2: KGHSH, LQKENI. The CDR3 has 16 residues. J lost 5 bases, V lost 3 bases, and 10 bases had no gene match.

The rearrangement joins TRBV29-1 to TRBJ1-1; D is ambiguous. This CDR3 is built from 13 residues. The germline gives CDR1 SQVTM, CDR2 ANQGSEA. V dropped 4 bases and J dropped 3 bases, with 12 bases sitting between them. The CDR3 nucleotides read TGCAGCGTTGTGACTAGGTCGGACACTGAAGCTTTCTTT. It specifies CSVVTRSDTEAFF.

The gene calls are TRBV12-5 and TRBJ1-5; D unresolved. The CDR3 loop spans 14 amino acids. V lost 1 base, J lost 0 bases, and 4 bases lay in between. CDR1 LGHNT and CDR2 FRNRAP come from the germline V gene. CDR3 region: CASGLAGSNQPQHF. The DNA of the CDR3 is TGTGCTAGTGGTTTGGCGGGTAGCAATCAGCCCCAGCATTTT.

CDR3 loop: CASSATQGARISPLHF. The CDR3, as DNA: TGTGCCAGCAGTGCAACCCAGGGGGCGCGAATTTCACCCCTCCACTTT. The genes are TRBV6-1 and TRBJ1-6, with 8 bases that match TRBD1. This CDR3 is 16 amino acids long. With V trimmed by 4 bases and J by 9 bases, 11 bases remained unmatched. Germline-derived CDR1 and CDR2 are MNHNS and SASEGT.

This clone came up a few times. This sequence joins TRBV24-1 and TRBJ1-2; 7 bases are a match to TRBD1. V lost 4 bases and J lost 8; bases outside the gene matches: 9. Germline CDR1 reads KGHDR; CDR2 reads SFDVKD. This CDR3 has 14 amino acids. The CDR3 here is CATSDFNSGGGYTF. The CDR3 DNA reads TGTGCCACCAGTGACTTTAATTCAGGGGGAGGCTACACCTTC.

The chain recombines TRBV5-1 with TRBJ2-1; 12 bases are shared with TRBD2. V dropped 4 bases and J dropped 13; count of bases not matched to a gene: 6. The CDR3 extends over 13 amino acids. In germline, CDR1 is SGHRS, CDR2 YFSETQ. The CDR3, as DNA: TGCGCCAGCAGCACCGGACTAGCGGGGAGTCAGTTCTTC. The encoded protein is CASSTGLAGSQFF.